The present T cell receptor (beta chain) was sequenced within a study of beta chain features in type 1 diabetes. CDR1 KGHSH and CDR2 LQKENI come from the germline V gene. V was pared by 2 bases and J by 1 base, with 3 bases of the junction left unmatched. The CDR3 length is 15 residues. The whole isolated RNA underwent reverse transcription, so sequencing captured expressed TCRB transcripts. Method: immunoSEQ multiplex PCR; TCRdb's copy keeps in-frame clones and lacks some. Seen here are fewer than 150,000 clones, roughly 7.2% observed once, and the top ten hold about 1.5%. This clone was recorded at least ten times. Antigen specificity is unknown. General study points: Researchers cautioned that cDNA sequencing could over-represent cells with high TCR expression. The study found fewer insertions and more deletions at VDJ junctions in type 1 diabetes patients.

CD45RO/CCR7/CD25/CD127/CD95/CD27 separated CD4+ naive, central memory, regulatory and stem cell-like memory cells by sorting. Sorted populations all exceeded 95% purity. The sequence was collected from a woman under 40 in good health. The sequenced sample consisted of central memory CD4+ T cells from blood. The V and J genes are TRBV18 and TRBJ2-3, with 7 bases identical to TRBD2. The CDR3 DNA is TGTGCCAGCTCACCAGCGGGAGAGGGCACAGATACGCAGTATTTT. Translation: CASSPAGEGTDTQYF.